Listed here are 26 T cell receptor beta chains from one sample, sequenced in a study of blood T cells in healthy people across ages. Combining a sample-barcoded 5' primer with a J-beta primer mix, a second PCR ran for roughly 6 to 12 cycles. TCRdb re-analysed the 5' RACE reads in MiXCR, keeping a single row per CDR3 protein. The repertoire has 1.5 million or so distinct CDR3 sequences, 42% of them found once; the top ten carry 7.9%. The material sequenced was blood. These TCRs come from a woman aged 18 to 35 in good health.

The sample holds a few counts of this clonotype. CDR3: CASSSLTSDRYEQYF. CDR3 bases: TGTGCCAGCAGTTCTCTAACTAGCGACCGTTACGAGCAGTACTTC. The chain employs TRBV6-2 or TRBV6-3 and TRBJ2-7; 7 bases line up with TRBD2. V dropped 4 bases and J dropped 4; count of bases not matched to a gene: 10. The CDR3 length is 15 residues. Germline lookup yields CDR1 MNHEY and CDR2 SVGEGT.

The chain couples TRBV12-3 or TRBV12-4 to TRBJ2-5, with a tentative D call TRBD2 (6 bases). The DNA end favors TRBJ2-7, so the J call may be wrong. This CDR3 is built from 14 residues. CDR3 amino acids: CASSPGLESVEQYF. The CDR3 DNA sequence: TGTGCCAGCAGTCCGGGACTCGAATCCGTCGAGCAGTACTTC.

This chain connects TRBV6-5 to TRBJ2-5, with 7 positions matching TRBD2. The CDR3 contains 17 residues. V lost 5 bases, J lost 0 bases, and 12 bases stayed unmatched. The germline gives CDR1 MNHEY, CDR2 SVGAGI. CDR3 in amino acids: CASSVLASKMYQETQYF. The CDR3 DNA follows: TGTGCCAGCAGTGTACTAGCGAGTAAAATGTACCAAGAGACCCAGTACTTC.

This chain uses TRBV5-6 with TRBJ1-2; 9 nucleotides align to TRBD1. This CDR3 spans 17 amino acids. CDR1 and CDR2 (germline): SGHDT, YYEEEE. With 4 bases clipped from V and 3 bases from J, the junction kept 13 bases outside the gene matches. The CDR3 here is CASSKLWGQGEDYGYTF. The CDR3 nucleotides are TGTGCCAGCAGCAAACTTTGGGGACAGGGCGAAGACTATGGCTACACCTTC. Together with reference TRBV5-6 and TRBJ1-2, the CDR3 gives the full variable domain: DAGVTQSPTHLIKTRGQQVTLRCSPKSGHDTVSWYQQALGQGPQFIFQYYEEEERQRGNFPDRFSGHQFPNYSSELNVNALLLGDSALYLCASSKLWGQGEDYGYTFGSGTRLTVV.

This clonotype was found a few times. This chain joins TRBV25-1 and TRBJ2-7; 7 positions match TRBD2. Judging by the DNA end, TRBJ2-5 fits better; the J call may be wrong. The CDR3 is 14 amino acids. Germline V gives CDR1 MGHDK, CDR2 SYGVNS. CDR3 DNA: TGTGCCAGCAGTGAATCCCCTAGCGGTCCGACCCAGTACTTC. It is translated as CASSESPSGPTQYF.

This clonotype was picked up a small number of times. V and J are TRBV29-1 and TRBJ1-2; D not resolved. From germline, CDR1 is SQVTM and CDR2 ANQGSEA. There are 14 residues in the CDR3. Trimming took 6 bases from V and 0 from J, leaving 14 bases between them. CDR3 loop: CSVPGRGANYGYTF. For the CDR3, the DNA is TGCAGCGTGCCCGGGCGGGGAGCTAACTATGGCTACACCTTC.

There are many counts of this clonotype. The V and J genes are TRBV9 and TRBJ1-2, with 10 bases lining up with TRBD1. In germline, CDR1 is SGDLS, CDR2 YYNGEE. This CDR3 has 16 amino acids. V shed 0 bases, J shed 1 base, and the junction held 3 bases outside the gene matches. For the CDR3, the DNA is TGTGCCAGCAGCGTAGTGTGGACAGGGGGTAACTATGGCTACACCTTC. It specifies CASSVVWTGGNYGYTF.

This clonotype has just a few counts. This chain uses TRBV7-8 with TRBJ2-3; D possibly corresponds to TRBD2 (6 bases). V was cut by 6 bases and J by 2 bases, with 12 bases left in between. The CDR3 covers 14 residues. In germline, CDR1 is SGHVS, CDR2 FQNEAQ. The CDR3 protein is CASRTGGFTDTQYF. In DNA, the CDR3 is TGTGCCAGCAGGACTGGGGGGTTCACAGATACGCAGTATTTT.

This clonotype was seen repeatedly, ten times or more. The chain employs TRBV6-6 and TRBJ2-1; 9 bases line up with TRBD2. J was trimmed by 5 bases and V by 0 bases; bases with no gene match: 2. Germline V lookup: CDR1 MNHNY, CDR2 SVGAGI (reference sequence). This CDR3 contains 15 residues. Written as DNA, the CDR3 is TGTGCCAGCAGTTACTCGAGCGGGGGGAACAATGAGCAGTTCTTC. This encodes CASSYSSGGNNEQFF.

This clonotype was counted only a few times. The chain couples TRBV20-1 to TRBJ2-1; TRBD2 matches at 7 bases. The CDR3 is 14 amino acids. Germline loops: CDR1 DFQATT, CDR2 SNEGSKA (reference sequence). V was pared by 1 base and J by 9 bases, with 9 bases of the junction left unmatched. The CDR3 here is CSARGASGAGEQFF. In DNA form, the CDR3 reads TGCAGTGCTAGAGGAGCCAGCGGGGCAGGTGAGCAGTTCTTC.

The table lists this clonotype with a few counts. The chain carries TRBV7-3 and TRBJ1-2; a weak D match, TRBD1 (5 bases). Germline CDR1 and CDR2: SGHTA and FQGTGA. This CDR3 region has 17 residues. Trimming stripped 5 bases from V and 7 bases from J, with 26 bases between. CDR3 amino acids: CASSPRTGPFSISGYTF. The CDR3 nucleotides read TGTGCCAGCAGCCCACGGACGGGACCCTTCTCTATATCTGGCTACACCTTC.

In its sample, this clonotype was seen once. A read error may explain this, as a much larger clone is one base away. This chain uses TRBV28 with TRBJ1-2; 7 bases agree with TRBD1. CDR3 size: 15 residues. The trim removed 2 bases at V and 6 bases at J, leaving 9 bases unmatched. Germline CDR1 reads MDHEN; CDR2 reads SYDVKM. CDR3 in amino acids: CASSLGWDRRDGYTF. The DNA of the CDR3 is TGTGCCAGCAGTTTAGGGTGGGACAGAAGGGATGGCTACACCTTC.

The chain carries TRBV29-1 and TRBJ2-1, with unresolved D. Germline V gives CDR1 SQVTM, CDR2 ANQGSEA. V lost 2 bases, J lost 9 bases, and 14 bases lay in between. The CDR3 has 13 residues. CDR3: CSVERSLGREQFF. CDR3 nucleotides: TGCAGCGTTGAACGGTCTCTAGGACGTGAGCAGTTCTTC.

This rearrangement joins TRBV12-3 or TRBV12-4 to TRBJ2-1, with 7 bases that match TRBD1. The last part of the DNA fits TRBJ2-7 better; the J call may be wrong. This CDR3 has 15 amino acids. In DNA, the CDR3 is TGTGCCAGCAGTCCAAGGGGGCCCTCCTACAATGAGCAGTACTTC. Its protein is CASSPRGPSYNEQYF.

The chain joins TRBV14 to TRBJ2-7, with 10 bases aligning to TRBD2. The J call may not be correct, given that the DNA end is closer to TRBJ2-5. CDR3 length: 15 amino acids. Germline lookup yields CDR1 SGHDN and CDR2 FVKESK. This chain's CDR3 is CASSQVSGRWETQYF. CDR3 coding DNA: TGTGCCAGCAGCCAAGTTAGCGGGAGGTGGGAGACCCAGTACTTC.

The chain combines TRBV3-1 with TRBJ1-2; D is unresolved. CDR1 LGHDT and CDR2 YNNKEL come from the germline V gene (reference sequence). V lost 4 bases and J 2 bases, leaving 8 bases between the germline ends. This CDR3 has 13 amino acids. The CDR3 DNA follows: TGTGCCAGCAGCCCTACACAGAACTATGGCTACACCTTC. Protein sequence: CASSPTQNYGYTF.

This clonotype was seen only a few times. The V and J genes are TRBV6-5 and TRBJ1-6; D is ambiguous. The germline V gene encodes CDR1 MNHEY and CDR2 SVGAGI. V was trimmed by 2 bases and J by 7 bases, leaving 6 bases between them. CDR3 length: 13 amino acids. CDR3 protein: CASSYLRNSPLHF. The CDR3 DNA follows: TGTGCCAGCAGTTACCTAAGGAATTCACCCCTCCACTTT.

This chain's CDR3 is CASSLRTGGLFF. In DNA form, the CDR3 reads TGTGCCAGCAGCCTAAGGACAGGGGGGCTGTTTTTT. The chain has TRBV3-1 and TRBJ1-4; 10 bases map to TRBD1. In germline, CDR1 is LGHDT, CDR2 YNNKEL (reference sequence). This CDR3 is built from 12 residues. Losses at the gene ends were 4 bases for V and 14 bases for J; bases not matched to a gene: 4.

This clonotype was seen a few times. The J gene is TRBJ2-1, the V gene TRBV9; D not resolved. Germline V gives CDR1 SGDLS, CDR2 YYNGEE. The length of the CDR3 is 12 residues. The V gene lost 0 bases and the J gene lost 10 bases, with 8 bases spanning the gap. CDR3: CASSVEVNEQFF. In DNA form, the CDR3 reads TGTGCCAGCAGCGTAGAAGTAAACGAGCAGTTCTTC.

This sequence joins TRBV12-3 or TRBV12-4 and TRBJ2-3; no reliable D call. The CDR3 totals 11 residues. Trimming removed 8 bases from V and 6 bases from J, with 9 bases in between. The CDR3 region is CASVAGDTQYF. In DNA, the CDR3 is TGTGCCAGCGTCGCCGGGGATACGCAGTATTTT.

V usage is TRBV5-5 and J usage is TRBJ2-3; tentative D call: TRBD1 (5 bases). This CDR3 contains 14 residues. V was trimmed by 4 bases and J by 2 bases, leaving 11 bases between them. Per the germline V gene, CDR1 is SGHKS and CDR2 is YYEKEE (reference sequence). The CDR3 region is CASSPDRHTDTQYF. DNA for the CDR3: TGTGCCAGCAGCCCAGACAGACACACAGATACGCAGTATTTT.

This clonotype was counted ten times or more. The CDR3 DNA sequence: TGCAGTGCTAGTCCAACTGGCCAGGTGGGCTACGAGCAGTACTTC. Its protein is CSASPTGQVGYEQYF. The rearrangement uses TRBV20-1 and TRBJ2-7, with D unclear. This CDR3 region has 15 residues. The V gene lost 3 bases and the J gene lost 3 bases, with 18 bases spanning the gap. Germline V CDR1 and CDR2: DFQATT, SNEGSKA (reference sequence).

The rearrangement joins TRBV16 to TRBJ1-2, with D uncertain. CDR3 length: 14 residues. V was shortened by 1 base and J by 4 bases, with 10 bases between the two germline ends. CDR1 and CDR2 from the germline V gene are KGHSY and FQNENV. In DNA, the CDR3 is TGTGCCAGCAGCCAATTCGGCGGACCCTATGGCTACACCTTC. Translating gives CASSQFGGPYGYTF.

In this sample, this clonotype turned up a few times. The chain joins TRBV3-1 to TRBJ2-3; no reliable D call. V gave up 5 bases and J gave up 4 bases, with 13 bases separating them. The CDR3 loop spans 14 amino acids. Germline loops: CDR1 LGHDT, CDR2 YNNKEL (reference sequence). DNA of the CDR3: TGTGCCAGCAGCACCCCCGGAGAGTCAGATACGCAGTATTTT. Protein sequence: CASSTPGESDTQYF.

J is TRBJ1-6 and V is TRBV7-2; the D gene is possibly TRBD1 (6 bases). Germline-derived CDR1 and CDR2 are SGHTA and FQGNSA. CDR3 length: 17 residues. Trimming pared 6 bases from V and 9 bases from J, leaving 24 bases between. As DNA, the CDR3 is TGTGCCAGCAGTTACACCAGTTTCAGGGGCGGGGGTTCACCCCTCCACTTT. This encodes CASSYTSFRGGGSPLHF.

This clonotype was found a few times. V usage is TRBV5-1 and J usage is TRBJ1-1; possibly TRBD1 for D (6 bases). From germline, CDR1 is SGHRS and CDR2 YFSETQ. This CDR3 has 15 amino acids. V was shortened by 0 bases and J by 4 bases, with 13 bases between the two germline ends. CDR3 sequence (DNA): TGCGCCAGCAGCTTGGGGGGGGCGAGGGGCACTGAAGCTTTCTTT. It encodes CASSLGGARGTEAFF.